This T cell receptor beta chain comes out of a study of CD8+CD57+ T cells in acquired aplastic anemia. The germline CDR1 and CDR2 sequences are SQVTM and ANQGSEA. This CDR3 spans 16 amino acids. V lost 3 bases and J lost 3; bases outside the gene matches: 9. Previously, flow cytometry had revealed CD8+CD57+ cell expansion in the patients chosen for sequencing. Patients had not yet gotten any therapy when their blood was taken for sampling. Profiling that covered TCR beta VDJ and CDR3 relied on genomic DNA as its template. In TCRdb, the reads were re-called with MiXCR into one record per CDR3 protein. The sample has tens of thousands of distinct CDR3 sequences; about three quarters are singletons.

The sequence was collected from a human donor with aplastic anemia. Sequences were obtained from sorted CD4+, CD8+, or CD8+CD57+ T cells (not recorded which) from PBMCs. The rearrangement joins TRBV29-1 to TRBJ2-1; 9 nucleotides line up with TRBD2. CDR3 sequence reads: CSVDSPSGTLYNEQFF. As DNA, the CDR3 is TGCAGCGTTGATAGTCCTAGCGGGACGCTCTACAATGAGCAGTTCTTC.